This record looks at one TCR delta chain sequence and its context. Antigen specificity is unknown. The mismatch at residue 7 between this DNA's translation and the TCRdb protein of a much larger clone likely reflects a read error; the protein shown is translated from the DNA. The source of the sample is a study of γδ T cells in repeated Plasmodium falciparum infection. The wider study: Four controlled malaria infections with P. falciparum NF54 spanned roughly 97 weeks. Each infection was followed by sampling at 21 days, plus baseline and some pre-infection draws. Malian repertoires were sampled cross-sectionally without transmission and longitudinally through febrile malaria. Study conclusions and caveats: Donors in Mali lived in a small rural village, largely one ethnic group.

CDR1 is TSWWSYY and CDR2 is QGS in the germline V gene. With 4 bases clipped from V and 0 bases from J, the junction kept 11 bases outside the gene matches. The CDR3 runs 17 residues. Bulk repertoires came from Vgamma9/Vdelta2+ or Vdelta2-negative gammadelta T cells flow-sorted from PBMC. TCRdb fed the multiplex PCR reads to CATT. The sample comprises about 48,000 delta-chain clones, over 1.5% of which are singletons, and approximately 8.6% rests with the top ten. The V call is TRDV1, the J call TRDJ1, with 7 bases that match TRDD3. Sample: gamma-delta T cells from blood. This clonotype originated in a pool of human donors (malaria-infected and uninfected, not separated). CDR3 residues: CALGVLSGILYTDKLIF. The CDR3 coding sequence is TGTGCTCTTGGGGTCCTAAGTGGGATACTTTACACCGATAAACTCATCTTT.